This T cell receptor beta chain was identified in a study of blood T cells in healthy people across ages. Study observations and caveats: Long-lived and aged donors differed, with more naive CD4+ cells and higher diversity in the long-lived.

The authors ran a second PCR of about 6 to 11 cycles using a sample-barcoded 5' primer and a J-beta primer mix. TCRdb processed the 5' RACE reads anew with MiXCR; each CDR3 protein has one entry. The repertoire holds roughly 1,000,000 distinct CDR3 sequences, with approximately 25% as singletons. The table lists this clonotype with a count of one. What it binds is not known. One end of the junction does not line up with germline, which may come from a read error. Germline CDR1 and CDR2: SEHNR and FQNEAQ (reference sequence). This CDR3 is 15 amino acids long. These data were likewise used in another study, on T cells of mothers and their children. That work states: Sequencing got over 8 million TCR beta CDR3 reads from each mother and approximately 3 million from each child.

The sample comprised blood. The chain employs TRBV7-9 and TRBJ2-3, with D hard to call. This TCR was sampled from a girl aged 2-10 years in good health. The CDR3 region is CASSLEASRGDTQYF. The CDR3 region has the DNA TGTGCTAGCAGCTTAGAGGCAAGCAGAGGTGATACGCAGTATTTT.